This T cell receptor beta chain was identified in a study of T cell repertoires in cytomegalovirus infection (dated by TCRdb to between 2017 and 2020). Context from the whole study: Recently identified HLA-C-restricted CMV epitopes, whose presentation resists viral immunomodulation, were targeted by peptide stimulations together with well-studied HLA-B-restricted epitopes. Donor HLA type was relevant to the analysis, as public TCR beta signatures indicated carriage of CMV infection together with the matching HLA type.

The run used an Illumina HiSeq 1500. The raw public data were reprocessed by TCRdb itself: fastp quality trimming at Q25, MiXCR clonotype calling, in-frame beta chains only. Each entry merges the rows of one CDR3 protein and shows their most common DNA and genes. This sample holds about 140,000 distinct CDR3 sequences; about 32% were observed only once. In total, the top ten clones hold about 52% of the sample. The treatment or condition label here, explained by the study, means: in vitro stimulation with specific CMV peptide epitopes to enrich CMV-specific T cells. V loses 5 bases, J loses 4 bases, and the germline ends lie 4 bases apart. The CDR1 and CDR2 encoded by the germline V gene are SNHLY and FYNNEI. The CDR3 runs 11 residues from the cysteine to the phenylalanine. CDR3 DNA is the only sequence kept; it has 33 bases, read in frame from the first base. This clonotype occurred a few times. No antigen is known for it. No much larger clone exists at a distance of one base, and base qualities are not known.

General findings and caveats noted by the study authors: The ex vivo response was dominated by HLA-C-restricted CMV-specific TCR beta clonotypes, which also provided the single most frequent clonotype in two of eight donors. In both this cohort and an independent cohort of some 380 donors, the cumulative frequency of public TCR beta family members distinguished carriers of CMV infection plus the relevant HLA type.

The chain is made from TRBV2 and TRBJ2-3; no D gene can be assigned with confidence. The sequence derives from a human donor in good health (CMV status not recorded). Some clones in this sample may be carry-over from other donors' samples. The material sequenced was CD8+ T cells from cultured PBMCs, taken from culture after CMV antigen stimulation. CDR3 sequence: CASSIADTQYF. The DNA sequence reads TGTGCCAGCAGTATTGCAGATACGCAGTATTTT.